This TCR beta chain was sequenced for a study of shared clonotypes between healthy human individuals. Notes on the study in general: Even with large depth, rarefaction showed that sorted-subset sequencing was incomplete. Relative to memory subsets, naive subsets generally showed larger estimated richness.

The table came from immunoSEQ multiplex PCR; TCRdb's copy has only in-frame clones and leaves some out. The sample has about 820,000 clones, 92% seen once; the top ten hold 24%. The germline V gene has CDR1 MDHEN and CDR2 SYDVKM. V was shortened by 6 bases and J by 2 bases, with 11 bases between the two germline ends. The CDR3 has 14 amino acids. Worth noting for this clone: Its target is not known.

The naive CD8 subset, CD45RO-negative cells positively selected for CCR7, excluded terminally differentiated effector memory CD45RA+ cells. The receptor was isolated from a man aged 25 to 40 in good health. The sample comprised naive CD8+ T cells sorted from blood. The chain couples TRBV28 to TRBJ1-3, with a weak D call TRBD1 (5 bases). As DNA, the CDR3 is TGTGCCAGCAGCTCAGGGAGTACTGGAAACACCATATATTTT. It codes for CASSSGSTGNTIYF.